These 12 T cell receptor beta chains were all obtained from the same sample, sequenced in a study of T cell responses to AZD1222 COVID-19 vaccine. Measured with immunoSEQ multiplex PCR; TCRdb has only the in-frame clones, and not every one. This table holds under 300,000 clones, 90% to 95% found once. The input for sequencing was peripheral blood, taken on day 0 of AZD1222 vaccination. The receptor source for this set is an adult in good health.

The genes are TRBV7-3 and TRBJ2-1; D unresolved. Per the germline V gene, CDR1 is SGHTA and CDR2 is FQGTGA. V gave up 1 base and J gave up 6 bases, with 4 bases separating them. The CDR3 covers 12 residues. This CDR3 reads CASSLNSNEQFF. In DNA, the CDR3 is TGTGCCAGCAGCTTAAACTCCAATGAGCAGTTCTTC. The variable domain in full, completed from reference TRBV7-3 and TRBJ2-1, reads GAGVSQTPSNKVTEKGKYVELRCDPISGHTALYWYRQSLGQGPEFLIYFQGTGAADDSGLPNDRFFAVRPEGSVSTLKIQRTERGDSAVYLCASSLNSNEQFFGPGTRLTVL.

The CDR3 nucleotides are TGTGCCAGCAGCTCCAGACTAGCGGGAGTGGTAGATACGCAGTATTTT. It yields the protein CASSSRLAGVVDTQYF. The V gene is TRBV7-8, the J gene TRBJ2-3, with 12 bases lining up with TRBD2. The CDR3 is 16 amino acids. CDR1 SGHVS and CDR2 FQNEAQ come from the germline V gene. Trimming took 4 bases from V and 5 from J; bases not matched to a gene: 7.

V gene TRBV3-1 (or the pseudogene TRBV3-2) combines with J gene TRBJ1-2; 7 positions agree with TRBD1. The ends lost 1 base at V and 6 bases at J; junction bases unmatched: 8. Per germline, CDR1 LGHDT and CDR2 YNNKEL (reference sequence). The CDR3 covers 15 residues. Here the CDR3 DNA reads TGTGCCAGCAGCCAAGTACCGGGACAGTCGGATGGCTACACCTTC. It specifies CASSQVPGQSDGYTF.

The gene calls are TRBV4-3 and TRBJ1-2, with a weak D call TRBD1 (6 bases). There are 13 residues in the CDR3. The ends were cut back, 0 bases at V and 7 bases at J, with 9 bases in the middle. Germline CDR1 reads LGHNA; CDR2 reads YSLEER. The CDR3 protein is CASSQEQGAGYTF. The CDR3, as DNA: TGCGCCAGCAGCCAAGAACAGGGTGCTGGCTACACCTTC.

V and J are TRBV21-1 and TRBJ2-3. TRBV21-1 is a pseudogene. CDR3 length: 11 amino acids. CDR3 region: CASSDTDTQYF. The CDR3, as DNA: TGTGCCAGCAGCGACACAGATACGCAGTATTTT.

The chain combines TRBV7-2 with TRBJ2-7; 15 bases align to TRBD2. The germline V gene has CDR1 SGHTA and CDR2 FQGNSA. J was trimmed by 3 bases and V by 5 bases; bases with no gene match: 11. The CDR3 spans 18 residues. Written as DNA, the CDR3 is TGTGCCAGCAGCACCGGGACTAGCGGGAGGCGATTTATCTACGAGCAGTACTTC. Its protein is CASSTGTSGRRFIYEQYF. Using reference TRBV7-2 and TRBJ2-7 for the parts outside the CDR3, the full variable domain is GAGVSQSPSNKVTEKGKDVELRCDPISGHTALYWYRQSLGQGLEFLIYFQGNSAPDKSGLPSDRFSAERTGGSVSTLTIQRTQQEDSAVYLCASSTGTSGRRFIYEQYFGPGTRLTVT.

CDR3 DNA: TGTGCCAGCAGCTCCTCGCCGGGAGAGACCCAGTACTTC. Amino acid sequence: CASSSSPGETQYF. This chain connects TRBV7-3 to TRBJ2-5; D call uncertain. Germline CDR1 reads SGHTA; CDR2 reads FQGTGA. V was cut by 4 bases and J by 4 bases, with 10 bases left in between. The CDR3 covers 13 residues.

This chain connects TRBV4-2 to TRBJ2-1; 14 positions agree with TRBD2. The length of the CDR3 is 21 residues. Germline CDR1 LGHNA, CDR2 YNFKEQ. Trimming took 1 base from V and 4 from J; bases not matched to a gene: 15. CDR3: CASSQVRLAGGILATYNEQFF. CDR3 in DNA: TGTGCCAGCAGCCAAGTGAGACTAGCGGGGGGGATTTTAGCGACTTACAATGAGCAGTTCTTC.

As concerns this clone: The sample contains more than one DNA sequence encoding this CDR3. V is TRBV28 and J is TRBJ1-5, with D unclear. The CDR3 runs to 12 residues. Germline lookup yields CDR1 MDHEN and CDR2 SYDVKM. V was trimmed by 3 bases and J by 7 bases, leaving 7 bases between them. CDR3 DNA: TGTGCCAGCAGTTTGGGATACCAGCCCCAGCATTTT. It encodes CASSLGYQPQHF.

The chain joins TRBV19 to TRBJ2-3; 8 bases line up with TRBD2. The CDR3 totals 15 residues. V dropped 5 bases and J dropped 3; count of bases not matched to a gene: 7. Germline loops: CDR1 LNHDA, CDR2 SQIVND (reference sequence). CDR3 in DNA: TGTGCCAGTAGTCCTCACGGGGGGGGAACAGATACGCAGTATTTT. This sequence encodes CASSPHGGGTDTQYF.

The chain is built from TRBV5-4 and TRBJ1-3; the D gene is possibly TRBD1 (6 bases). V gave up 0 bases and J gave up 4 bases, with 11 bases separating them. The CDR3 has 15 residues. Germline V gene sequence: CDR1 SGHNT, CDR2 YYREEE (reference sequence). Written as DNA, the CDR3 is TGTGCCAGCAGCTTGGCCCATCAGGGGGGAAACACCATATATTTT. It translates to CASSLAHQGGNTIYF.

The V and J genes are TRBV6-6 and TRBJ2-1, with D tentatively TRBD2 (5 bases). Germline V lookup: CDR1 MNHNY, CDR2 SVGAGI (reference sequence). The CDR3 runs 15 residues. V lost 2 bases and J 0 bases, leaving 8 bases between the germline ends. Here the CDR3 DNA reads TGTGCCAGCAGTTACGAGGGATTCTCCTACAATGAGCAGTTCTTC. Translating gives CASSYEGFSYNEQFF.